Here is one TCR beta chain with its context. Its antigen is currently unknown. Using immunoSEQ multiplex PCR, the repertoire was profiled, and TCRdb retains in-frame clones only, with some absent. The data contain about 23,000 clones, around three quarters of them singletons. This sample was taken from a study of graft-versus-host responses after intestinal transplantation. As for the study in general: Among the recipients, transplants were multivisceral, liver-intestinal, or isolated intestinal. Every transplant recipient was induced with anti-thymocyte globulin, then maintained on tacrolimus and steroids for about three years. Study-wide findings and caveats: In recipient marrow, GvH clones were found, and some appeared first in ileum or blood. High graft-versus-host to host-versus-graft clonal ratios were found in allografts of patients who had graft-donor T cell macrochimerism.

V was clipped by 4 bases and J by 3 bases; unmatched bases: 9. CDR1 and CDR2 from the germline V gene are SGHTA and FQGNSA. The CDR3 has 17 amino acids. Lamina propria and intraepithelial lymphocytes were released by processing graft tissue. The specimen comprised ileum tissue, sampled 12 days after intestinal transplant. The V call is TRBV7-2, the J call TRBJ2-7, with TRBD2 matching 13 bases. This TCR was sampled from a human patient who received an intestinal transplant, so some T cells may come from the graft donor. CDR3 sequence reads: CASSWTMGLAGNYEQYF. CDR3 coding DNA: TGTGCCAGCAGCTGGACGATGGGACTAGCGGGGAACTACGAGCAGTACTTC.